The clone carrying this T cell receptor beta chain has ten or more counts. Antigen: not known. This record belongs to a study of blood T cells in healthy people across ages. About the research overall: Roughly one uniquely barcoded beta molecule per two T cells was captured.

The study's findings and limits: Higher diversity, along with more naive CD4+ cells, distinguished long-lived donors from aged donors.

Primers used in a second PCR of about 6 to 11 cycles were a sample-barcoded 5' primer and a J-beta primer mix. TCRdb analysed the 5' RACE reads with MiXCR anew, one entry per CDR3 protein. The sample consists of some 1.5 million distinct CDR3 sequences, over 25% of them appearing once. Input material: blood. The sequence was obtained from a woman in her 30s in good health.

CDR3 DNA sequence: TGCAGTGCTAGAGAAGGGGCGTACGAGCAGTACTTC. This encodes CSAREGAYEQYF. This chain joins TRBV20-1 and TRBJ2-7; possible D gene TRBD1, 5 bases. Per germline, CDR1 DFQATT and CDR2 SNEGSKA (reference sequence). This CDR3 comprises 12 residues. Trimming pared 0 bases from V and 4 bases from J, leaving 7 bases between.